Presented here are 24 T cell receptor beta chains from one specimen sequenced in a study of regulatory T cells in long-lasting Graves disease. For TCR beta, libraries came from iRepertoire HTBI primers and Arm-PCR of CDR3 regions. One entry per CDR3 protein results from TCRdb running MiXCR on the multiplex PCR reads. Among 400,000 to 450,000 distinct CDR3 sequences listed, about a sixth were seen once. Time point denoted: newly diagnosed GD, antithyroid drugs for less than 3 months. PBMCs provided the RNA from which the TCR library was made. These data were also filed under a second study, of T cells in Graves' hyperthyroidism and ophthalmopathy.

This material consisted of peripheral blood mononuclear cells (PBMCs), taken at new diagnosis, from a patient treated with antithyroid drugs. The receptors shown here come from a woman younger than 45 with Graves disease.

This clonotype was counted many times. The chain is built from TRBV28 and TRBJ2-5, with D tentatively TRBD1 or TRBD2 (5 bases each). Between the trimmed V and J ends, which lost 2 bases and 4 bases, there was a span of 14 bases. Germline CDR1 and CDR2: MDHEN and SYDVKM. The CDR3 has 15 amino acids. In nucleotides, the CDR3 is TGTGCCAGCAGTTTAGGTGGGGCTAGCTCAGAGACCCAGTACTTC. Protein: CASSLGGASSETQYF.

There are many counts of this clonotype. The genes are TRBV3-1 and TRBJ2-5; D ambiguous. V gave up 2 bases and J gave up 5 bases, with 12 bases separating them. CDR1 and CDR2 from the germline V gene are LGHDT and YNNKEL (reference sequence). The CDR3 totals 14 residues. CDR3 sequence: CASSQRSVSETQYF. The CDR3, as DNA: TGTGCCAGCAGCCAAAGATCAGTTAGTGAGACCCAGTACTTC.

The count of this clonotype is one. The chain joins TRBV13 to TRBJ2-1; 7 bases line up with TRBD2. Per germline, CDR1 PRHDT and CDR2 FYEKMQ (reference sequence). The V gene end was trimmed by 5 bases and the J gene end by 10 bases; junction bases not matched to a gene: 14. CDR3 length equals 15 residues. CDR3 protein: CASSPVAGTTYEQFF. The CDR3 DNA sequence: TGTGCCAGCAGCCCGGTAGCGGGCACAACCTACGAGCAGTTCTTC.

This clonotype was seen at least ten times. This chain connects TRBV7-9 to TRBJ2-7; D might be TRBD1 (6 bases). The CDR3 is made up of 15 amino acids. Germline lookup yields CDR1 SEHNR and CDR2 FQNEAQ (reference sequence). With 1 base removed from V and 3 bases from J, the gap between germline ends came to 13 bases. The CDR3 DNA sequence: TGTGCCAGCAGCTTAGGGGGGCGACAGGTCTACGAGCAGTACTTC. Its protein is CASSLGGRQVYEQYF. Variable domain in full (rest from reference TRBV7-9 and TRBJ2-7): DTGVSQNPRHKITKRGQNVTFRCDPISEHNRLYWYRQTLGQGPEFLTYFQNEAQLEKSRLLSDRFSAERPKGSFSTLEIQRTEQGDSAMYLCASSLGGRQVYEQYFGPGTRLTVT.

This clonotype was seen many times. This rearrangement joins TRBV20-1 to TRBJ1-1; D perhaps matches TRBD1 (5 bases). V lost 0 bases and J 11 bases, leaving 13 bases between the germline ends. The CDR3 covers 12 residues. Germline V gene sequence: CDR1 DFQATT, CDR2 SNEGSKA (reference sequence). CDR3 in amino acids: CSARDGGTWAFF. The DNA for the CDR3 is TGCAGTGCTAGAGATGGAGGGACTTGGGCTTTCTTT.

This clonotype was counted at least ten times. The chain joins TRBV7-2 to TRBJ1-1; D possibly corresponds to TRBD1 (5 bases). CDR1 is SGHTA and CDR2 is FQGNSA in the germline V gene. The CDR3 covers 14 residues. Trimming removed 4 bases from V and 5 bases from J, with 14 bases in between. The CDR3 spells CASSSKQGGTEAFF. The CDR3 coding sequence is TGTGCCAGCAGCTCGAAGCAGGGTGGGACTGAAGCTTTCTTT.

This chain connects TRBV5-8 to TRBJ1-5; no clear D. The V end lost 2 bases, the J end lost 3 bases, and 15 bases lay between the germline ends. The CDR3 contains 16 residues. Germline V gene data show CDR1 as SGHTS and CDR2 as YDEGEE. CDR3: CASSFPGRLDNQPQHF. The CDR3 nucleotides are TGTGCCAGCAGCTTTCCCGGCAGACTGGACAATCAGCCCCAGCATTTT.

In its sample, this clonotype was seen many times. The chain has TRBV7-9 and TRBJ2-1; 8 bases map to TRBD2. Losses at the gene ends were 3 bases for V and 7 bases for J; bases not matched to a gene: 5. The germline V gene encodes CDR1 SEHNR and CDR2 FQNEAQ (reference sequence). The CDR3 runs to 14 residues. The CDR3 loop is CASSFSGGGNEQFF. CDR3 DNA: TGTGCCAGCAGCTTCAGCGGGGGTGGAAATGAGCAGTTCTTC. The whole variable domain, filled in from reference TRBV7-9 and TRBJ2-1, reads DTGVSQNPRHKITKRGQNVTFRCDPISEHNRLYWYRQTLGQGPEFLTYFQNEAQLEKSRLLSDRFSAERPKGSFSTLEIQRTEQGDSAMYLCASSFSGGGNEQFFGPGTRLTVL.

This clonotype was picked up many times. This chain links TRBV5-1 with TRBJ2-3; 7 nucleotides align to TRBD2. The CDR3 has 15 residues. Germline CDR1 and CDR2: SGHRS and YFSETQ. J lost 5 bases, V lost 0 bases, and 6 bases had no gene match. The DNA for the CDR3 is TGCGCCAGCAGCTTGGGGGGAGGGCTGGAAGATACGCAGTATTTT. As protein: CASSLGGGLEDTQYF.

This clonotype was detected many times. The CDR3 loop is CASTGRADYEQYF. In DNA, the CDR3 is TGTGCCAGCACCGGCAGGGCCGATTACGAGCAGTACTTC. V gene TRBV6-1 combines with J gene TRBJ2-7; maybe TRBD1 (5 bases). The V gene's germline CDR1 is MNHNS and CDR2 SASEGT. With 7 bases removed from V and 4 bases from J, the gap between germline ends came to 14 bases. This CDR3 region has 13 residues.

This clonotype appeared many times. The chain employs TRBV6-1 and TRBJ2-7; possible D gene TRBD1, 7 bases. The CDR3 length is 15 residues. V gave up 5 bases and J gave up 3 bases, with 17 bases separating them. Looked up from germline, CDR1 is MNHNS and CDR2 is SASEGT. CDR3 protein: CASSRRDRSYYEQYF. CDR3 sequence (DNA): TGTGCCAGCAGTAGGAGGGACAGAAGTTACTACGAGCAGTACTTC.

V usage is TRBV9 and J usage is TRBJ2-4, with 9 positions matching TRBD1. The CDR3 is 15 residues long. The germline CDR1 and CDR2 sequences are SGDLS and YYNGEE. After removal of 3 bases from V and 6 bases from J, the junction contained 7 bases not matched to a gene. CDR3 amino acids: CASSARDREGNIQYF. The CDR3, as DNA: TGTGCCAGCAGCGCCCGGGACAGGGAAGGAAACATTCAGTACTTC.

This clonotype was seen many times. The V and J genes are TRBV7-8 and TRBJ1-1, with a possible D match to TRBD1 (5 bases). The CDR3 is 14 residues long. Germline V gene lookup returns CDR1 SGHVS and CDR2 FQNEAQ. Trimming shortened V by 6 bases and J by 1 base, and 12 bases separated the two germline ends. The CDR3 region has the DNA TGTGCCAGCAGTCTCAGGGAGGGGAACACTGAAGCTTTCTTT. Its translation: CASSLREGNTEAFF. The full variable domain, with the rest looked up from reference TRBV7-8 and TRBJ1-1, is GAGVSQSPRYKVAKRGQDVALRCDPISGHVSLFWYQQALGQGPEFLTYFQNEAQLDKSGLPSDRFFAERPEGSVSTLKIQRTQQEDSAVYLCASSLREGNTEAFFGQGTRLTVV.

In this sample, this clonotype turned up many times. The rearrangement uses TRBV20-1 and TRBJ2-5; 10 bases map to TRBD2. Germline CDR1 DFQATT, CDR2 SNEGSKA (reference sequence). The CDR3 runs to 16 residues. Trimming at V came to 0 bases and at J to 5 bases, leaving 9 bases not matched to a gene. CDR3 nucleotide sequence: TGCAGTGCTAGAGATGAGGAGCGGGAGGGTCGGGAGACCCAGTACTTC. This encodes CSARDEEREGRETQYF.

This clonotype was detected only once. Possible read error: a much larger clone is one base away. The chain joins TRBV28 to TRBJ1-1, with 7 positions matching TRBD1. J was trimmed by 10 bases and V by 3 bases; bases with no gene match: 14. The CDR3 runs 15 residues. CDR1 MDHEN and CDR2 SYDVKM come from the germline V gene. As DNA, the CDR3 is TGTGCCAGCAGTTTGGAGAGCAGGGGGGTGGTGGGAGCTTTCTTT. Protein product: CASSLESRGVVGAFF. The variable domain in full, completed from reference TRBV28 and TRBJ1-1, reads DVKVTQSSRYLVKRTGEKVFLECVQDMDHENMFWYRQDPGLGLRLIYFSYDVKMKEKGDIPEGYSVSREKKERFSLILESASTNQTSMYLCASSLESRGVVGAFFGQGTRLTVV.

The table lists this clonotype with many counts. The rearrangement links TRBV6-1 to TRBJ2-5; D is unresolved. CDR3 length equals 15 residues. CDR1 is MNHNS and CDR2 is SASEGT in the germline V gene. Trimming took off 7 bases at V and 1 base at J, with 16 bases between the two ends. CDR3 protein: CASTKGRLIQETQYF. CDR3 bases: TGTGCCAGCACTAAAGGGCGGCTGATCCAAGAGACCCAGTACTTC.

The chain combines TRBV7-2 with TRBJ2-2, with 7 bases aligning to TRBD2. This CDR3 spans 18 amino acids. Germline CDR1 and CDR2: SGHTA and FQGNSA. V shed 1 base and J 3 bases; nucleotides not matched to a gene: 11. CDR3 in DNA: TGTGCCAGCAGCTTAGAGCTAGCGGTGTTCTCTGACACCGGGGAGCTGTTTTTT. This encodes CASSLELAVFSDTGELFF.

The sample holds many counts of this clonotype. The V and J genes are TRBV7-6 and TRBJ2-7; TRBD1 is a possible D gene (6 bases). Trimming took off 7 bases at V and 7 bases at J, with 17 bases between the two ends. CDR3 size: 13 residues. Germline CDR1 SGHVS, CDR2 FNYEAQ. The CDR3 protein is CASNEGGLGEQYF. The CDR3 DNA reads as TGTGCCAGCAACGAAGGGGGTCTGGGAGAGCAGTACTTC.

Concerning this clonotype: At one boundary the junction diverges from the germline segment, which might be a read error. The chain is built from TRBV12-3 or TRBV12-4 and TRBJ1-1; D not resolved. The CDR3 is 15 residues long. The CDR3 DNA reads TGTGCCAGCAGTTTCTGGGTAGGGAAAGAGACTGGAGCTTTCTTT. Translating gives CASSFWVGKETGAFF.

V and J are TRBV11-2 and TRBJ1-1, with D perhaps matching TRBD1 (6 bases). CDR3 length: 14 residues. Germline CDR1 SGHAT, CDR2 FQNNGV. V was shortened by 0 bases and J by 6 bases, with 11 bases between the two germline ends. CDR3 amino acids: CASSLDRSGAEAFF. The CDR3 nucleotides are TGTGCCAGCAGCTTAGATAGGTCAGGGGCTGAAGCTTTCTTT. Variable domain in full (rest from reference TRBV11-2 and TRBJ1-1): EAGVAQSPRYKIIEKRQSVAFWCNPISGHATLYWYQQILGQGPKLLIQFQNNGVVDDSQLPKDRFSAERLKGVDSTLKIQPAKLEDSAVYLCASSLDRSGAEAFFGQGTRLTVV.

V is TRBV20-1 and J is TRBJ2-1; D is possibly TRBD1 (5 bases). Germline V gene lookup returns CDR1 DFQATT and CDR2 SNEGSKA (reference sequence). Trimming took 5 bases from V and 2 from J, leaving 16 bases between them. CDR3 length equals 15 residues. CDR3 residues: CSALQGGATYNEQFF. CDR3 DNA sequence: TGCAGTGCTCTTCAGGGCGGAGCCACCTACAATGAGCAGTTCTTC.

This clonotype appeared a few times. V is TRBV6-1 and J is TRBJ1-2, with D unclear. This CDR3 is 13 amino acids long. Germline V gene data show CDR1 as MNHNS and CDR2 as SASEGT. Between the trimmed V and J ends, which lost 3 bases and 5 bases, there was a span of 10 bases. The CDR3 is CASSDNFSYGYTF. The CDR3 DNA sequence: TGTGCCAGCAGTGATAACTTCAGTTATGGCTACACCTTC.

This clonotype has more than one count but fewer than ten. This chain uses TRBV19 with TRBJ2-1; D not resolved. The germline V gene has CDR1 LNHDA and CDR2 SQIVND (reference sequence). Trimming took 2 bases from V and 13 from J, leaving 12 bases between them. The CDR3 is made up of 12 amino acids. CDR3 nucleotide sequence: TGTGCCAGTAGTATATGGTCAGGATTTCAGTTCTTC. This sequence encodes CASSIWSGFQFF.

This chain uses TRBV2 with TRBJ1-5, with 7 bases aligning to TRBD1. Germline-derived CDR1 and CDR2 are SNHLY and FYNNEI. The CDR3 has 16 residues. With V trimmed by 6 bases and J by 5 bases, 13 bases remained unmatched. This CDR3 reads CASSSSSDRADQPQHF. CDR3 DNA: TGTGCCAGCAGCTCTTCGAGCGACAGGGCGGATCAGCCCCAGCATTTT.